The entry below gives a single T cell receptor (beta chain) sequence along with its context. The data originate from a study of T cell responses to AZD1222 COVID-19 vaccine. Sequencing was performed with immunoSEQ multiplex PCR; in TCRdb, only in-frame clones are kept and a portion is missing. The sample holds tens of thousands of clones, roughly four fifths seen once. The sample here was peripheral blood, taken on day 0 of AZD1222 vaccination. The origin of this receptor is an adult in good health.

The CDR3 sequence: CASSVGGETQYF. CDR3 DNA: TGTGCCAGCAGCGTAGGGGGGGAGACCCAGTACTTC. J is TRBJ2-5 and V is TRBV11-2; perhaps D is TRBD1 or TRBD2 (6 bases each). V lost 5 bases, J lost 5 bases, and 9 bases lay in between. From germline, CDR1 is SGHAT and CDR2 FQNNGV. This CDR3 is built from 12 residues. Supplemented by reference TRBV11-2 and TRBJ2-5, the full variable domain reads EAGVAQSPRYKIIEKRQSVAFWCNPISGHATLYWYQQILGQGPKLLIQFQNNGVVDDSQLPKDRFSAERLKGVDSTLKIQPAKLEDSAVYLCASSVGGETQYFGPGTRLLVL.